The entry below gives a single TCR beta chain sequence along with its context. What it binds is unknown. The sample comes from a study of cytomegalovirus exposure and HLA in healthy donors. Whole-study findings and limits: First-cohort TCR clusters tended to co-occur in the roughly 130 validation repertoires, a later analysis found. The classifier, whose performance was assessed in both the original and validation cohorts, reportedly diagnosed cytomegalovirus status with high specificity and sensitivity. Rare TCR sequences predominated, though certain public TCRs were found in many donors.

A 120-subject validation cohort, separate from the roughly 680-subject first cohort, supplied the donors. TCRdb's copy holds only in-frame clones and misses some; the assay was immunoSEQ multiplex PCR. The sample yields some 240,000 clones, 87% seen once. Trimming took 2 bases from V and 0 from J, leaving 11 bases between them. CDR3 length equals 16 residues. CDR1 is KGHSY and CDR2 is FQNENV in the germline V gene. The chain carries TRBV16 and TRBJ1-5, with D unclear. The sample was PBMCs. The sequence derives from a woman aged 18-30 years in good health and CMV-seropositive. CDR3 sequence reads: CASSQIGGYSNQPQHF. DNA for the CDR3: TGTGCCAGCAGCCAAATCGGAGGTTATAGCAATCAGCCCCAGCATTTT.